These 13 T cell receptor beta chains came from one sample sequenced in a study of chemoradiotherapy in HPV16-positive cancers. TCRdb's table, derived via immunoSEQ multiplex PCR, lists solely in-frame clones and lacks some. The sample has about 5,400 clones, about 91% seen once. Here the sequenced sample was blood, taken from a patient who underwent chemoradiotherapy. The source is a human donor with HPV-associated anogenital cancer.

The V gene is TRBV21-1, the J gene TRBJ2-5. TRBV21-1 is tagged as a pseudogene. The CDR3 totals 15 residues. The CDR3 coding sequence is TGTGCCAGCAGCAAAGTTAGCAGAACAGAAGAGACCCAGTACTTC. It codes for CASSKVSRTEETQYF.

The chain has TRBV6-1 and TRBJ1-1, with unresolved D. Trimming pared 5 bases from V and 3 bases from J, leaving 13 bases between. The CDR3 is 14 amino acids. Germline CDR1 is MNHNS and CDR2 is SASEGT. CDR3 in amino acids: CASSPRRADTEAFF. For the CDR3, the DNA is TGTGCCAGCAGTCCTCGACGGGCGGACACTGAAGCTTTCTTT.

This chain connects TRBV4-1 to TRBJ1-5; weak D call: TRBD1 (6 bases). V dropped 1 base and J dropped 4 bases, with 11 bases sitting between them. The germline V gene encodes CDR1 MGHRA and CDR2 YSYEKL. The CDR3 sequence is 15 residues long. The DNA for the CDR3 is TGCGCCAGCAGCCAAGCTTGGCAGGGGAATCAGCCCCAGCATTTT. This gives the protein CASSQAWQGNQPQHF.

The chain combines TRBV7-2 with TRBJ2-3; the D gene is possibly TRBD1 (5 bases). CDR1 and CDR2 from the germline V gene are SGHTA and FQGNSA. The V end lost 4 bases, the J end lost 4 bases, and 15 bases lay between the germline ends. This CDR3 comprises 15 residues. The CDR3, as DNA: TGTGCCAGCAGCTCCCAATTAGGGGTGGCAGATACGCAGTATTTT. Translating gives CASSSQLGVADTQYF.

This rearrangement joins TRBV10-3 to TRBJ2-5; 9 bases agree with TRBD2. Germline values: CDR1 ENHRY, CDR2 SYGVKD. V lost 0 bases to trimming and J lost 7 bases; unmatched junction nucleotides: 9. CDR3 length: 16 amino acids. The CDR3 DNA is TGTGCCATCAGTGAGTCCGGCGGGAGGGGCCGTAGGACCCAGTACTTC. Encoded protein: CAISESGGRGRRTQYF.

The genes are TRBV7-2 and TRBJ2-7; weak D call: TRBD2 (5 bases). V was pared by 2 bases and J by 4 bases, with 9 bases between. CDR3 length: 13 amino acids. Germline CDR1 is SGHTA and CDR2 is FQGNSA. The DNA of the CDR3 is TGTGCCAGCAGCTTAAATCGGGGTTACGAGCAGTACTTC. Residues: CASSLNRGYEQYF. Using reference TRBV7-2 and TRBJ2-7 for the parts outside the CDR3, the full variable domain is GAGVSQSPSNKVTEKGKDVELRCDPISGHTALYWYRQSLGQGLEFLIYFQGNSAPDKSGLPSDRFSAERTGGSVSTLTIQRTQQEDSAVYLCASSLNRGYEQYFGPGTRLTVT.

The J gene is TRBJ1-2, the V gene TRBV30; 7 bases are shared with TRBD1. CDR1 is GTSNPN and CDR2 is SVGIG in the germline V gene (reference sequence). With V trimmed by 2 bases and J by 6 bases, 9 bases remained unmatched. The CDR3 covers 14 residues. CDR3 nucleotide sequence: TGTGCCTGGAGTCCCCCACAGGGGAGGAATGGCTACACCTTC. Protein sequence: CAWSPPQGRNGYTF.

The rearrangement joins TRBV10-3 to TRBJ1-1, with 7 nucleotides matching TRBD1. This CDR3 has 15 amino acids. Germline V gene lookup returns CDR1 ENHRY and CDR2 SYGVKD. V gave up 2 bases and J gave up 1 base; unmatched junction bases: 4. In DNA, the CDR3 is TGTGCCATCAGTGAGCCTAACAGGGGGAACACTGAAGCTTTCTTT. Translating gives CAISEPNRGNTEAFF.

V gene TRBV7-2 combines with J gene TRBJ1-2, with D tentatively TRBD1 (5 bases). V was pared by 1 base and J by 7 bases, with 16 bases between. The germline V gene encodes CDR1 SGHTA and CDR2 FQGNSA. The CDR3 extends over 15 amino acids. The CDR3 spells CASSLDVAGLSGYTF. For the CDR3, the DNA is TGTGCCAGCAGCTTAGACGTTGCAGGGTTGAGTGGCTACACCTTC.

This chain joins TRBV18 and TRBJ1-3; no clear D gene. The CDR3 extends over 15 amino acids. Trimming pared 4 bases from V and 0 bases from J, leaving 10 bases between. From germline, CDR1 is KGHSH and CDR2 LQKENI. The CDR3 DNA reads as TGTGCCAGCTCACTACTACAAGTCTCTGGAAACACCATATATTTT. It is translated as CASSLLQVSGNTIYF.

This rearrangement joins TRBV5-1 to TRBJ2-7; D is unclear. Germline V gives CDR1 SGHRS, CDR2 YFSETQ. The CDR3 totals 14 residues. V shed 0 bases and J shed 5 bases, with 12 bases lying between them. CDR3 sequence: CASSLGSGRHEQYF. Written as DNA, the CDR3 is TGCGCCAGCAGCTTGGGGAGTGGTCGCCACGAGCAGTACTTC.

Points on this clone: The junction and the germline gene differ at one end; a read error may be behind it. At the DNA level, this CDR3 is encoded by other sequences in the same sample as well. V and J are TRBV27 and TRBJ2-2; 7 bases match TRBD2. Looked up from germline, CDR1 is MNHEY and CDR2 is SMNVEV (reference sequence). CDR3 length equals 14 residues. Here the CDR3 reads CASSSTLATGELFF. The DNA of the CDR3 is TGTGCCAGCAGTTCGACACTAGCGACCGGGGAGTTGTTTTTT.

The gene calls are TRBV25-1 and TRBJ1-1; unclear D gene. Between the trimmed V and J ends, which lost 11 bases and 1 base, there was a span of 8 bases. This CDR3 contains 11 residues. Germline CDR1 is MGHDK and CDR2 is SYGVNS. The CDR3 DNA is TGTGCCTCGACGGGGAACACTGAAGCTTTCTTT. Its protein is CASTGNTEAFF.